The rows below give T cell receptor beta chains drawn from one sample of a study of Graves' ophthalmopathy and Graves' hyperthyroidism. TCRdb re-called the multiplex PCR reads with MiXCR, one entry per CDR3 protein. The table has approximately 480,000 distinct CDR3 sequences, 13% to 15% seen once; the top ten hold roughly 9.8%. Sequencing was performed on blood. All receptors derive from a woman between 25 and 40 years old with Graves' ophthalmopathy. CDR3s include the opening cysteine and the closing phenylalanine or tryptophan. The D gene is left open where the match is weak. The size field is filled for only some rows; it gives once, few, many or a size class.

v_gene	d_gene	abundance	j_gene	CDR3nt	CDR3aa
TRBV5-1	.	many	TRBJ1-1	TGCGCCAGCAGCTTGGAACCCACCTTTAACAGGGATCGGGTTAACACTGAAGCTTTCTTT	CASSLEPTFNRDRVNTEAFF
TRBV12-3/TRBV12-4	.	many	TRBJ2-5	TGTGCCAGCAGTTTAATAGGGGGAGTTTCAGAGACCCAGTACTTC	CASSLIGGVSETQYF
TRBV6-5	TRBD1	many	TRBJ2-7	TGTGCCAGTGCCGCAGGGGACAGATCCTACGAGCAGTACTTC	CASAAGDRSYEQYF
TRBV19	.	many	TRBJ1-5	TGTGCCAGTAGTGAACGACAGCTTTCTAGCAATCAGCCCCAGCATTTT	CASSERQLSSNQPQHF
TRBV14	.	few	TRBJ2-2	TGTGCCAGCAGCCAAGTAGTACTAGCCACAGAGGAGCTGTTTTTT	CASSQVVLATEELFF
TRBV30	.	many	TRBJ2-7	TGTGCCTGGAGTCTAACTCGGGACATGATTTCTTTC	CAWSLTRDMISF
TRBV5-5	TRBD2	many	TRBJ2-7	TGTGCCAGCAGCTTTCTTACCCGCCTAGCGGGAGACGAGCAGTACTTC	CASSFLTRLAGDEQYF
TRBV5-1	TRBD1	many	TRBJ2-2	TGCGCCAGCAGCTTGGAGACAGGGGCCACCGGGGAGCTGTTTTTT	CASSLETGATGELFF
TRBV7-9	TRBD1	few	TRBJ2-5	TGTGCCAGCAGTCCCGGGACAGGCCGGGAGGAGACCCAGTACTTC	CASSPGTGREETQYF
TRBV7-2	.	.	TRBJ1-2	TGTGCCAGCAGCTTAGCGTGGGCGACAGCGACCTATGGCTACACCTTC	CASSLAWATATYGYTF
TRBV5-1	.	.	TRBJ2-6	TGCGCCAGCAGCTTACGGGAGATCTCTGGGGCCAACGTCCTGACTTTC	CASSLREISGANVLTF
TRBV12-3/TRBV12-4	TRBD2	.	TRBJ2-5	TGTGCCAGCAGTTCCCTGTTTGTGGCGGGAGAAGAGACCCAGTACTTC	CASSSLFVAGEETQYF
TRBV6-1	.	many	TRBJ1-3	TGTGCCAGCAGCCGCAGCTCCTCTGGAAACACCATATATTTT	CASSRSSSGNTIYF
TRBV6-1	.	once	TRBJ1-1	TGTGCCAGCAGAATGGGCGGGGTACGCGCGACTGAAGCTTTCTTT	CASRMGGVRATEAFF
TRBV27	.	many	TRBJ1-2	TGTGCCAGCAGTTTAGATTCTGGGGGGTTGCTTGGCTACACCTTC	CASSLDSGGLLGYTF
TRBV2	.	many	TRBJ1-6	TGTGCCAGCATAAGGGTGGTAGGTTCACCCCTCCACTTT	CASIRVVGSPLHF
TRBV6-2/TRBV6-3	TRBD2	.	TRBJ2-7	TGTGCCAGCATCCGTCCCGGGACTAGCGGGAGGGCCGGGGCCTACGAGCAGTACTTC	CASIRPGTSGRAGAYEQYF
TRBV20-1	TRBD1	.	TRBJ1-5	TGCAGTGCCAAACAATGGGACAGGGGAGGGAGCAATCAGCCCCAGCATTTT	CSAKQWDRGGSNQPQHF
TRBV29-1	.	.	TRBJ2-5	TGCAGCGTTGATGGAAGGCGAGGAGCCGACCTCCAAGAGACCCAGTACTTC	CSVDGRRGADLQETQYF
TRBV12-3/TRBV12-4	TRBD1	many	TRBJ2-7	TGTGCCAGCAGTCAGACAGGGTATTACTCCTACGAGCAGTACTTC	CASSQTGYYSYEQYF
TRBV2	.	.	TRBJ2-7	TGTGCCAGCAGTGTGCACTATTACGATCAGTACTTC	CASSVHYYDQYF
TRBV10-3	TRBD1	many	TRBJ2-5	TGTGCCATCAGGGATGGACAGGGAAAAGAGACCCAGTACTTC	CAIRDGQGKETQYF
TRBV7-8	TRBD1	many	TRBJ1-5	TGTGCCAGCAGCTTAAGGGGGACAGTTAGCAATCAGCCCCAGCATTTT	CASSLRGTVSNQPQHF
TRBV11-1	TRBD1	.	TRBJ1-1	TGTGCCAGCAGCCAGGGGGATGGGGGAAAGGACACTGAAGCTTTCTTT	CASSQGDGGKDTEAFF
TRBV6-2/TRBV6-3	TRBD2	many	TRBJ2-2	TGTGCCAGCAGTTATGTTTACGGGAGGGCATTAATCGACACCGAGGAGCTGTTTTTT	CASSYVYGRALIDTEELFF
TRBV10-3	TRBD1	.	TRBJ2-7	TGTGCCATCAGTGAGGCCAGGGACAGCGAGCAGTACTTC	CAISEARDSEQYF
TRBV5-1	.	many	TRBJ1-2	TGCGCCAGCAGCTATGACTCTCACTATGGCTACACCTTC	CASSYDSHYGYTF
TRBV20-1	.	many	TRBJ1-5	TGCAGTGCTAACGACGCAGGGGAGAGTCAGCCCCAGCATTTT	CSANDAGESQPQHF
TRBV10-3	.	.	TRBJ1-2	TGTGCCATCACTCCGGGGGTAGGGGCCGACTATGGCTACACCTTC	CAITPGVGADYGYTF
TRBV28	.	many	TRBJ2-7	TGTGCCAGCAGTTTTGGCGGCATAGTTTCATACGAGCAGTACTTC	CASSFGGIVSYEQYF
TRBV20-1	.	.	TRBJ1-1	TGCAGTGCTGGCCCCAGGGCTGTTTCTGAAGCTTTCTTT	CSAGPRAVSEAFF
TRBV30	.	many	TRBJ2-7	TGTGCCTGGAGTGTAGCAGTGGAAAGCTCCTACGAGCAGTACTTC	CAWSVAVESSYEQYF
TRBV4-2	.	many	TRBJ2-7	TGTGCCAGCAGCCAAGTCGCGGGAACCTACGAGCAGTACTTC	CASSQVAGTYEQYF
TRBV28	TRBD2	many	TRBJ2-7	TGTGCCAGCAGTTCCCCGGGACTAGCGAAAGCCTACGAGCAGTACTTC	CASSSPGLAKAYEQYF
TRBV5-4	TRBD2	many	TRBJ2-7	TGTGCCAGCAGCTTGGAGACTAGCGGGTCTGGCGAGCAGTACTTC	CASSLETSGSGEQYF
TRBV11-3	.	few	TRBJ2-7	TGTGCCAGCAGCCCGAGCAGGGGAAACGAGCAGTACTTC	CASSPSRGNEQYF
TRBV24-1	.	many	TRBJ2-2	TGTGCCACCAGTGCGATGGGCACCGGGGAGCTGTTTTTT	CATSAMGTGELFF
TRBV19	.	.	TRBJ2-6	TGTGCCAGCCATATTAGGGGGAGCTCTGGGGCCAACGTCCTGACTTTC	CASHIRGSSGANVLTF
TRBV5-1	.	many	TRBJ2-2	TGCGCCAGCAGAGAGGAGCGGAACACCGGGGAGCTGTTTTTT	CASREERNTGELFF
TRBV6-5	.	many	TRBJ1-2	TGTGCCAGCAGTTACTCGGGGGGGGCCGATGGCTACACCTTC	CASSYSGGADGYTF
TRBV11-2	.	many	TRBJ2-5	TGTGCCAGCAGCTTAGATGGACTTCTCCAAGAGACCCAGTACTTC	CASSLDGLLQETQYF
TRBV2	.	many	TRBJ2-5	TGTGCCAGCAGTGTCGAGGGGCGGACCCAGTACTTC	CASSVEGRTQYF
TRBV9	.	few	TRBJ1-3	TGTGCCAGCAGCGTAGAAGACAGCCCACCCTCTGGAAACACCATATATTTT	CASSVEDSPPSGNTIYF
TRBV13	.	many	TRBJ1-1	TGTGCCAGCAGTTCGACCATGGGGGGGAAGTTGAACACTGAAGCTTTCTTT	CASSSTMGGKLNTEAFF